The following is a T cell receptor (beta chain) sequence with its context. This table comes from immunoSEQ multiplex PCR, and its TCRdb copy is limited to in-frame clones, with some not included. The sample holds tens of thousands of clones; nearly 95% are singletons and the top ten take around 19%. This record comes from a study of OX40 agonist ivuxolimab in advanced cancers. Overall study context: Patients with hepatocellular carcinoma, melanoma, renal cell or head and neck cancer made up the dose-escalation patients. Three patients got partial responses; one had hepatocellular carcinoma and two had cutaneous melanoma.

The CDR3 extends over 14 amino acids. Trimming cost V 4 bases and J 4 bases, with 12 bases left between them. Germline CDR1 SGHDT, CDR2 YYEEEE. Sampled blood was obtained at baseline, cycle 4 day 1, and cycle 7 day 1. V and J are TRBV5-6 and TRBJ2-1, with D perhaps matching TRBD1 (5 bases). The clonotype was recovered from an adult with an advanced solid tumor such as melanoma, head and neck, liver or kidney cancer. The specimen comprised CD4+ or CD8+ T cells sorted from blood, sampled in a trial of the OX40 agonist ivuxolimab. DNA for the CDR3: TGTGCCAGCAGCCCCGCAGGGCGATACAATGAGCAGTTCTTC. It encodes CASSPAGRYNEQFF.